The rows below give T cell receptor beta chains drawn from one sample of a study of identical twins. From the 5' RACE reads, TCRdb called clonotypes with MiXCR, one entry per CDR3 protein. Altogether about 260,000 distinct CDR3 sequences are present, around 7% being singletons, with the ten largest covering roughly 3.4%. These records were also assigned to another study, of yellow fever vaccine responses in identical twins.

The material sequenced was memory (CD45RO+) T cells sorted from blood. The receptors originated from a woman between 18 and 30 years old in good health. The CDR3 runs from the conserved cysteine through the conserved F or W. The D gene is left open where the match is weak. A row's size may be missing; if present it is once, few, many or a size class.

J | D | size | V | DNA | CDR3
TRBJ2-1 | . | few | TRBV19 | TGTGCCAGTAGAGAATGGGGCTGGGGGCTCAATGAGCAGTTCTTC | CASREWGWGLNEQFF
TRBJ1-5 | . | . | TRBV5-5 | TGTGCCAGCAGCGACGGGGACGCGGGTGGCGGTAGCAATCAGCCCCAGCATTTT | CASSDGDAGGGSNQPQHF
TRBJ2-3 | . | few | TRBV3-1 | TGTGCCAGCAGCCCCCAGATCGCGACAGATACGCAGTATTTT | CASSPQIATDTQYF
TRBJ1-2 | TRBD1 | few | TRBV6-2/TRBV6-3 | TGTGCCAGCAGTCTCGACAGGGGAGGAAGGTATGGCTACACCTTC | CASSLDRGGRYGYTF
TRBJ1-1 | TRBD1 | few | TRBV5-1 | TGCGCCAGCAGCTGGGACAGACCCCGGGGGGAAGACACTGAAGCTTTCTTT | CASSWDRPRGEDTEAFF
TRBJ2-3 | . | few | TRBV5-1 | TGCGCCAGCAGCTGGGGACATAAGGAGGATACGCAGTATTTT | CASSWGHKEDTQYF
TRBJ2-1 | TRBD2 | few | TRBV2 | TGTGCCAGCATCAGAGGGACTACCAACAATGAGCAGTTCTTC | CASIRGTTNNEQFF
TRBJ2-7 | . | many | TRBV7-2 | TGTGCCAGCAGCCCACAGGGAGGTGCCATATCCTACGAGCAGTACTTC | CASSPQGGAISYEQYF
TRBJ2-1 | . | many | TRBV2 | TGTGCCAGCAGTGGAGGAACAGCGGAAGGGAGTGAGCAGTTCTTC | CASSGGTAEGSEQFF
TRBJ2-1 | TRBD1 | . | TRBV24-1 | TGTGCCACCAGTGACCGGGTAGGGGGCTATGAGCAGTTCTTC | CATSDRVGGYEQFF
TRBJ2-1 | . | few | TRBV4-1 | TGCGCCAGCAGCCAAGATTCTCGGTTTGAGCAGTTCTTC | CASSQDSRFEQFF
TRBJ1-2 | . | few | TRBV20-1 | TGCAGTACTAGCGCGCAGGGAGGGGGCTATGGCTACACCTTC | CSTSAQGGGYGYTF
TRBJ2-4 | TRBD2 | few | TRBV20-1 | TGCAGTGCTAGACAACTAGCGGGAGTTGGCATTCAGTACTTC | CSARQLAGVGIQYF
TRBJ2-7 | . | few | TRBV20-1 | TGCAGTGCTAGAGTGAGGGAATACGAGCAGTACTTC | CSARVREYEQYF
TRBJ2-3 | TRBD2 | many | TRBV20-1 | TGCAGTGGATCAGGCGGGGGAACCAGCACAGATACGCAGTATTTT | CSGSGGGTSTDTQYF
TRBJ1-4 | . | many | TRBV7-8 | TGTGCCAGCAGCTTACTGTCCGGGGGCGACGATGAAAAACTGTTTTTT | CASSLLSGGDDEKLFF
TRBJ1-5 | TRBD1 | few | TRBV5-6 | TGTGCCAGCAGCTGGGGACAGGGTTTAGATCAGCCCCAGCATTTT | CASSWGQGLDQPQHF
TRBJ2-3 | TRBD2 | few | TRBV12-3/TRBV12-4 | TGTGCCAGCAGTTTTGTATTAGCGGGAGGCAACACAGATACGCAGTATTTT | CASSFVLAGGNTDTQYF
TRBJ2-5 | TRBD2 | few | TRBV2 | TGTGCCAGCAGTGAAGAGAGCGGGAGGGCCTCTGAGACCCAGTACTTC | CASSEESGRASETQYF
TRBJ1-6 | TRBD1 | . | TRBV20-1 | TGCAGTGCAAGGACAGGGGGCTATAATTCACCCCTCCACTTT | CSARTGGYNSPLHF
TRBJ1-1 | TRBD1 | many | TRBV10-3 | TGTGCCACCGCACAGGGGCCTAGGGAAGCTTTCTTT | CATAQGPREAFF
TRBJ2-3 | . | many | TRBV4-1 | TGCGCCAGCAGCCAAGATGCCATCAGCACAGATACGCAGTATTTT | CASSQDAISTDTQYF
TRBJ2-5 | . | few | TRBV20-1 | TGCAGTGCCAAGATAGGGGGGAAAGAGACCCAGTACTTC | CSAKIGGKETQYF
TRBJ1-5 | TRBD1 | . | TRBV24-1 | TGTGCCACCAGTGACTCCAGGGGGGCCAGGTATCAGCCCCAGCATTTT | CATSDSRGARYQPQHF
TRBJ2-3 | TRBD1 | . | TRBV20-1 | TGCAGTGCTCTGGGACAGGTCACAGATACGCAGTATTTT | CSALGQVTDTQYF
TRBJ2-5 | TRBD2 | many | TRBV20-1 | TGCAGTGCGAGAGGTCTAGCGGAAGAGACCCAGTACTTC | CSARGLAEETQYF
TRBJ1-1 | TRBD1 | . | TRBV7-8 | TGTGCCAGCAGCCGGACAGGGCGGGACGCTGAAGCTTTCTTT | CASSRTGRDAEAFF
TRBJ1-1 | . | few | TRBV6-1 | TGTGCCAGCACCAATCCTGGGGACACTGAAGCTTTCTTT | CASTNPGDTEAFF
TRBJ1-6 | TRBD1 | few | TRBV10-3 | TGTGCCACCCAACAGGGGGCCACCAATTCACCCCTCCACTTT | CATQQGATNSPLHF
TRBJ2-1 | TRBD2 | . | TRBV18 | TGTGCCAGCTCACTACGGACTAGCGGGAAGTACAATGAGCAGTTCTTC | CASSLRTSGKYNEQFF
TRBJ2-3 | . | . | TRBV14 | TGTGCCAGCAGCCTCCTCGCGAGGGGGGGGACAGATACGCAGTATTTT | CASSLLARGGTDTQYF
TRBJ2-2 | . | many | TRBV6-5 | TGTGCCAGCAGTTCGCGACCCCACATGGCGAACACCGGGGAGCTGTTTTTT | CASSSRPHMANTGELFF
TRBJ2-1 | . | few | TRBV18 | TGTGCCAGCTCACCTCGCTCCTACAATGAGCAGTTCTTC | CASSPRSYNEQFF
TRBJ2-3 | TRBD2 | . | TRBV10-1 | TGCGCCAGCAGTGGGGGACCGGGACTAGCTCGCCCAGATACGCAGTATTTT | CASSGGPGLARPDTQYF
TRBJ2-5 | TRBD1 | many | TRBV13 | TGTGCCAGCAGCGCGATGACAGGGCTCCAAGAGACCCAGTACTTC | CASSAMTGLQETQYF
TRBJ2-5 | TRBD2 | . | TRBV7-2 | TGTGCCAGCAGCTTAGACGGGGGGGCCGTTGAGACCCAGTACTTC | CASSLDGGAVETQYF
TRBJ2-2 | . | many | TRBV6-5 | TGTGCCAGCAGTTACGGGAGGCAGGGCCTCGCGAACACCGGGGAGCTGTTTTTT | CASSYGRQGLANTGELFF
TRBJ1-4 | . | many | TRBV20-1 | TGCAGTGCCCCAGAAGATGAAAAACTGTTTTTT | CSAPEDEKLFF
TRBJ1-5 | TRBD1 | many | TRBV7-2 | TGTGCCAGCAGCCCGGGACAGGGCCGTCAGCCCCAGCATTTT | CASSPGQGRQPQHF
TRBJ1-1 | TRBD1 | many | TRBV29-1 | TGCAGCGCCGGACAGGGGGCGGCCACTGAAGCTTTCTTT | CSAGQGAATEAFF
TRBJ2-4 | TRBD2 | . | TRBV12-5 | TGTGCTAGTGGTTTGGTAACTAGCGGGACGGCCAAAAACATTCAGTACTTC | CASGLVTSGTAKNIQYF
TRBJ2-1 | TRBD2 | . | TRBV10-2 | TGCGCCAGCAGTGATCCTAGCGGGAGGCACTCCTACAATGAGCAGTTCTTC | CASSDPSGRHSYNEQFF
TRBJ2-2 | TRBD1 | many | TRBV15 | TGTGCCACCAGCAGAGTGACAGGGGGGACCGGGGAGCTGTTTTTT | CATSRVTGGTGELFF
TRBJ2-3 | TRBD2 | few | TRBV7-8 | TGTGCCAGCAGCTTAGAGGGACTAGTCGGAGATACGCAGTATTTT | CASSLEGLVGDTQYF
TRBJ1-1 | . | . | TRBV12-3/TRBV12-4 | TGTGCCAGCAAACCCACGCGACTGAACACTGAAGCTTTCTTT | CASKPTRLNTEAFF
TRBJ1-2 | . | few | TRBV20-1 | TGCAGTGCCCGAACCGGGACCGACTGGGGAGGCTACACCTTC | CSARTGTDWGGYTF
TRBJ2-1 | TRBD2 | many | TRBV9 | TGTGCCAGCAGCGTAGCTCTGGGGGCTAGCGGGGGGCTCAATGAGCAGTTCTTC | CASSVALGASGGLNEQFF
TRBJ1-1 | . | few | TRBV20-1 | TGCAGACCGGGACCCCAGAACACTGAAGCTTTCTTT | CRPGPQNTEAFF
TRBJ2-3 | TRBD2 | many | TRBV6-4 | TGTGCCAGCAGTGACGGGGCTAGCGGGGGAGCAGATACGCAGTATTTT | CASSDGASGGADTQYF
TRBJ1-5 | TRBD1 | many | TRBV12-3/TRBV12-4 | TGTGCCAGCAGTCAGACACAGGGGGCGAACAATCAGCCCCAGCATTTT | CASSQTQGANNQPQHF
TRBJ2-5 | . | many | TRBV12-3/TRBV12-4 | TGTGCCAGCGCTTTTGGACCTGGGAAAGAGACCCAGTACTTC | CASAFGPGKETQYF
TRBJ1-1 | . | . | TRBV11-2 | TGTGCCAGCAGCTTAGACAGAACAGACGGAGCTTTCTTT | CASSLDRTDGAFF
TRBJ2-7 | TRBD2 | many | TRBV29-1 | TGCAGCGTTAACCAACCTTCTAGCGGGAGGGCCCTATACGAGCAGTACTTC | CSVNQPSSGRALYEQYF